This T cell receptor (beta chain) appears in the sequencing data of a study of naive and memory T cell subsets. Two oligonucleotides, mixed equimolar, formed the beta constant-region primer covering TRBC1 and TRBC2. Four rounds of PCR amplified the ligated cDNA using nested alpha and beta constant-region primers plus SP2. TCRdb re-called the UMI-ligation and nested PCR reads with MiXCR, one entry per CDR3 protein. The sample lists some 83,000 distinct CDR3 sequences; 10% to 15% were seen once. This clonotype was picked up many times. The antigen is undetermined. Points from the study as a whole: Gini index rose across naive, CM, EM and EMRA in CD4 and CD8.

Cells stained for CD3, CD4, CD8, CD45RA and CD27 were sorted into four subsets. With 0 bases removed from V and 2 bases from J, the gap between germline ends came to 5 bases. Germline V gene lookup returns CDR1 LGHDT and CDR2 YNNKEL (reference sequence). The CDR3 runs to 13 residues. Sample: central memory CD4+ T cells from blood. The receptor comes from a human donor in good health. The chain uses TRBV3-1 and TRBJ2-7; D unresolved. CDR3 amino acids: CASSQDGAYEQYF. CDR3 DNA: TGTGCCAGCAGCCAAGATGGTGCCTACGAGCAGTACTTC.